There are a few counts of the clone carrying this T cell receptor beta chain. Indicated time point: persistent/refractory GD, antithyroid drugs over 5 years with positive TRAb. RNA extracted from PBMCs served as the sequencing template. The CDR3 is 13 residues long. The V end was cut by 5 bases, the J end by 5 bases, with 9 bases between. Per germline, CDR1 SGHNT and CDR2 YENEEA. This sample was included in a study of regulatory T cells in long-lasting Graves disease. In building TCR beta libraries, iRepertoire HTBI primers were used together with Arm-PCR of CDR3 regions. TCRdb re-called the multiplex PCR reads with MiXCR, one entry per CDR3 protein. Here the sample spans some 340,000 distinct CDR3 sequences, approximately 25% being singletons.

Material: peripheral blood mononuclear cells (PBMCs), obtained when the disease was refractory, from a patient treated with antithyroid drugs. This sequence was found in a woman between 35 and 50 years old with Graves disease. J is TRBJ2-2 and V is TRBV11-3; D gene uncertain. The CDR3 loop reads CASSPVGTGELFF. In DNA, the CDR3 is TGTGCCAGCAGCCCTGTTGGGACCGGGGAGCTGTTTTTT.